The sequence of this T cell receptor (beta chain) was determined in a study of early T cells in non-severe SARS-CoV-2 infection. TCRdb ran MiXCR on the 5' RACE reads and lists one entry per CDR3 protein. The sample holds 45,000 to 65,000 distinct CDR3 sequences, about 9.1% seen once. There are many counts of this clonotype. The TCR originated in an adult who was a healthcare worker with PCR-confirmed SARS-CoV-2 infection or an uninfected control (not recorded which). Input material: whole blood.

The CDR3 DNA is TGTGCCAGCTCTACTAGCGGGGGGACAGATACGCAGTATTTT. Translated: CASSTSGGTDTQYF. The V gene is TRBV6-1, the J gene TRBJ2-3, with 12 positions matching TRBD2. Unmatched junction bases numbered 3, after V lost 8 bases and J lost 3 bases. Germline CDR1 MNHNS, CDR2 SASEGT. This CDR3 spans 14 amino acids.